The clone carrying this T cell receptor beta chain was seen only a few times. Its antigen is unknown. TCRdb used MiXCR to reprocess the RACE reads, holding one entry per CDR3 protein. The sample contains 190,000 or so distinct CDR3 sequences, under 25% of which appear only once. The data were obtained in a study of human T cells and chemical hapten exposure. Study results and caveats: Expanded TCR sets contained significantly more large CDR3 similarity clusters than controls.

The time point was: patch test 3, about 24 weeks after DPC sensitization. This sample's treatment: therapeutic diphenylcyclopropenone sensitization with weekly scalp DPC. Trimming removed 0 bases from V and 7 bases from J, with 12 bases in between. Germline CDR1 reads KGHSH; CDR2 reads LQKENI. CDR3 length equals 14 residues. The TCR was taken from a woman aged 40-49 years with alopecia areata. Some clones in this sample may be carry-over from other donors' samples. The specimen comprised whole blood, sampled in connection with sensitization to the hapten diphenylcyclopropenone (DPC). The V gene is TRBV18, the J gene TRBJ1-2, with D hard to call. This CDR3 reads CASSPPSVTPGYTF. The CDR3 nucleotides read TGTGCCAGCTCACCACCAAGTGTAACCCCTGGCTACACCTTC. The full variable domain, with the rest looked up from reference TRBV18 and TRBJ1-2, is NAGVMQNPRHLVRRRGQEARLRCSPMKGHSHVYWYRQLPEEGLKFMVYLQKENIIDESGMPKERFSAEFPKEGPSILRIQQVVRGDSAAYFCASSPPSVTPGYTFGSGTRLTVV.